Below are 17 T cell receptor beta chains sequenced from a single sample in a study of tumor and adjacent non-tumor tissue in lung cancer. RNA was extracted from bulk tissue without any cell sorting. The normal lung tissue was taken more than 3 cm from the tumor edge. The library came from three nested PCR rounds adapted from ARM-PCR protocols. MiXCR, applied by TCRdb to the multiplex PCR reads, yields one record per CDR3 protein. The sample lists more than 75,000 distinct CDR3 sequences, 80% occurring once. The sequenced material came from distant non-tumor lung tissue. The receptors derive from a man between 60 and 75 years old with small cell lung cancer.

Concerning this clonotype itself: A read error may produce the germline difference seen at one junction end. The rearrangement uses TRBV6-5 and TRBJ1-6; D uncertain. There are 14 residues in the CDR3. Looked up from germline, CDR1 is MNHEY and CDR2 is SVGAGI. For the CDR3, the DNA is TGTGCCAGCAATTACGGAGCCAATAATTCACCACTCCACTTT. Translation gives CASNYGANNSPLHF.

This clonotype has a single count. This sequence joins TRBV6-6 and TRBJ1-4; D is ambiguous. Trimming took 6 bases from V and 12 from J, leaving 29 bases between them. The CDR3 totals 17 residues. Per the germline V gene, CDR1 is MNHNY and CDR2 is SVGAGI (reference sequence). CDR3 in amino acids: CASSHRNSPPHYMELFF. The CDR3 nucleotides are TGTGCCAGCAGCCACAGAAATTCGCCCCCTCATTACATGGAACTGTTTTTT.

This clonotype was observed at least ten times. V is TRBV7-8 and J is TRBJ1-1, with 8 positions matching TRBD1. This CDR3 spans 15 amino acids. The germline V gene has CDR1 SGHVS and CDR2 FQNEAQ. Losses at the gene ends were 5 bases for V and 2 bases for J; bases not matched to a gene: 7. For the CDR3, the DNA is TGTGCCAGCAGCCGTAGGGACAGGCCAAACACTGAAGCTTTCTTT. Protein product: CASSRRDRPNTEAFF.

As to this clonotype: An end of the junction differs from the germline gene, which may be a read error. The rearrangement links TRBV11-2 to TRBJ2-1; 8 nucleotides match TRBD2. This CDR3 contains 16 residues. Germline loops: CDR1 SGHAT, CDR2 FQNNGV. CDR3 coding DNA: TGTGCCAGCGGACGGGAGGGTAGTACGGCCCTCCATGAGCACTTCTTC. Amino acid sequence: CASGREGSTALHEHFF.

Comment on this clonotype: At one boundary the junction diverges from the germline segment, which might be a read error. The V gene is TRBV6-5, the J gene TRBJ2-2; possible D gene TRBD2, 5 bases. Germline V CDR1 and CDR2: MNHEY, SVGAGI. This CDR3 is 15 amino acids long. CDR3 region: CASGYSNPGTGELFF. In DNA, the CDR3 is TGTGCCAGCGGTTACTCAAATCCGGGGACCGGGGAGCTGTTTTTT.

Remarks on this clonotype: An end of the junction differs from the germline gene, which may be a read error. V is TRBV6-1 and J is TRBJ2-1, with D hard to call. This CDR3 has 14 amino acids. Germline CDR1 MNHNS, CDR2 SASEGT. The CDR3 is CPSIISRSRNEQFF. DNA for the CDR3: TGTCCCAGCATCATTAGCAGGAGTAGGAATGAGCAGTTCTTC.

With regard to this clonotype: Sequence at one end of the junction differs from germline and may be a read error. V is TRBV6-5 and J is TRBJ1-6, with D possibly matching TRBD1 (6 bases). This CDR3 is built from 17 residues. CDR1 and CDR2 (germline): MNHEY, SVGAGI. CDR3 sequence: CASSYKPPGQSDSALHF. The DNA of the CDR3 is TGTGCCAGCAGTTATAAGCCTCCCGGACAGTCCGATTCAGCCCTCCACTTT.

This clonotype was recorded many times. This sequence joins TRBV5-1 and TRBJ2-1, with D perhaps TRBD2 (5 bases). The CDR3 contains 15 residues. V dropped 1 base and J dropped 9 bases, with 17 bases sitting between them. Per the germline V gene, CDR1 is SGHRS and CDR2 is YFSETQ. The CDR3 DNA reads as TGCGCCAGCAGCTTGAGGGCAGAGGGTTTGGGTGAGCAGTTCTTC. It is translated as CASSLRAEGLGEQFF.

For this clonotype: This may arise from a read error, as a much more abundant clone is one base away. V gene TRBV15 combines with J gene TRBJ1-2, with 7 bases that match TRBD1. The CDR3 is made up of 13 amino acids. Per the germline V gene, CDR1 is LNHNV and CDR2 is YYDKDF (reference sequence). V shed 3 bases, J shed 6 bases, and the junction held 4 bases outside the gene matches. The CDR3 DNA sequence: TGTGCCACCAGCAGGTCCAGGGGGAATGGCTACACCTTC. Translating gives CATSRSRGNGYTF.

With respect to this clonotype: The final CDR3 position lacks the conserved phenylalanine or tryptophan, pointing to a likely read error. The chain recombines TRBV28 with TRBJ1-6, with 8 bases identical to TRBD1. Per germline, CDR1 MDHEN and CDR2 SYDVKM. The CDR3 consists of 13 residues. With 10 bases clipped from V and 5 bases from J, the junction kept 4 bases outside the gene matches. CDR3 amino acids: CAIVGQDNSPLHL. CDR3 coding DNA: TGTGCCATCGTGGGACAGGATAATTCACCCCTCCACCTT.

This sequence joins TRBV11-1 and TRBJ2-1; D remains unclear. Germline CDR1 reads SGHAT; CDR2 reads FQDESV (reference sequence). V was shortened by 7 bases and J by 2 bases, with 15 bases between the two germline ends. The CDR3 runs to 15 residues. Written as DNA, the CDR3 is TGTGCCAGCAAGCTAGAGATGACGACCTACAATGAGCAGTTCTTC. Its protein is CASKLEMTTYNEQFF.

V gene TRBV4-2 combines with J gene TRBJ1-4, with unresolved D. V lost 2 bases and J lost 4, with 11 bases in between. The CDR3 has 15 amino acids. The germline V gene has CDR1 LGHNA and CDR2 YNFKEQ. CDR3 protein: CASSQCVLVNEKLFF. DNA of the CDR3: TGTGCCAGCAGCCAATGCGTGCTGGTTAATGAAAAACTGTTTTTT.

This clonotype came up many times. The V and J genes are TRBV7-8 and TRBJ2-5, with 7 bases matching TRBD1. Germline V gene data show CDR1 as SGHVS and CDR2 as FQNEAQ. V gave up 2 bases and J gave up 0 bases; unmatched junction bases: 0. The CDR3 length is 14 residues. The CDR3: CASSLTGDQETQYF. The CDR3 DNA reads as TGTGCCAGCAGCTTAACAGGGGACCAAGAGACCCAGTACTTC.

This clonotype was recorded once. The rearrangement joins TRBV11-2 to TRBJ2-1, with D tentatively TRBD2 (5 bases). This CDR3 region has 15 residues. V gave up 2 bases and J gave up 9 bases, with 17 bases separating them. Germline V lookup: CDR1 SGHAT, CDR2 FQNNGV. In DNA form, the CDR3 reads TGTGCCAGCAGCTTACCGGGGAGTGATCACGGTGAGCAGTTCTTC. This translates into CASSLPGSDHGEQFF.

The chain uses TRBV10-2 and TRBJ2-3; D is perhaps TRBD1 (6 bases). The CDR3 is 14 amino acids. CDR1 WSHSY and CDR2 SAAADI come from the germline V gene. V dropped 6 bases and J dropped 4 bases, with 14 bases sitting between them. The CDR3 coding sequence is TGCGCCAGCAGCGTTACAGGGTCATCAGATACGCAGTATTTT. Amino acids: CASSVTGSSDTQYF.

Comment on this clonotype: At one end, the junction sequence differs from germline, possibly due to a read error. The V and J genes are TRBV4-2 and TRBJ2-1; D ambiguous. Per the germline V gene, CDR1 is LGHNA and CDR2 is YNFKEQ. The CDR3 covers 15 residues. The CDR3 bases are TGCGCCATCAGCCCAGGCTTTGATTCAGACAATGAGCAGTTCTTC. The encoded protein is CAISPGFDSDNEQFF.

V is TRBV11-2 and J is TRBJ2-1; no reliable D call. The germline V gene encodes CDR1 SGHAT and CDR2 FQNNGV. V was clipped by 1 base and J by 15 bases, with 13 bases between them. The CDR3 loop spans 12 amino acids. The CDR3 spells CASSLVFPLMFF. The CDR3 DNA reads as TGTGCCAGCAGCTTAGTCTTCCCCCTCATGTTCTTC. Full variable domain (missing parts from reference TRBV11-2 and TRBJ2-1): EAGVAQSPRYKIIEKRQSVAFWCNPISGHATLYWYQQILGQGPKLLIQFQNNGVVDDSQLPKDRFSAERLKGVDSTLKIQPAKLEDSAVYLCASSLVFPLMFFGPGTRLTVL.